This T cell receptor (beta chain) was captured by sequencing in a study of OX40 agonist ivuxolimab in advanced cancers. At the level of the study: Administration of intravenous ivuxolimab to patients occurred every 2 weeks at 0.01 to 10 mg/kg.

CDR1 and CDR2 from the germline V gene are GTSNPN and SVGIG (reference sequence). Trimming stripped 4 bases from V and 4 bases from J, with 8 bases between. There are 11 residues in the CDR3. The table came from immunoSEQ multiplex PCR; TCRdb's copy has only in-frame clones and leaves some out. The sample records more than 80,000 clones, around nine tenths being singletons. Concerning this clone itself: The target antigen is unknown.

Findings and limits, study-wide: CD4+ and CD8+ blood T cells expanded clonally by week 6 at 0.1 to 3.0 mg/kg.

The chain uses TRBV30 and TRBJ2-7, with no clear D. Sequenced here: CD4+ or CD8+ T cells sorted from blood, sampled in a trial of the OX40 agonist ivuxolimab. This clonotype was obtained from an adult with an advanced solid tumor such as melanoma, head and neck, liver or kidney cancer. The CDR3 DNA is TGTGCCTGGAACCGAGGTTACGAGCAGTACTTC. This encodes CAWNRGYEQYF.